Given below is one TCR beta chain in context. Other DNA sequences within the sample encode an identical CDR3. The sample originates from a study of preoperative IRX-2 immunotherapy in early breast cancer. Trimming pared 3 bases from V and 4 bases from J, leaving 10 bases between. The length of the CDR3 is 14 residues. The germline gives CDR1 SGHRS, CDR2 YFSETQ. Treatment denoted: preoperative locoregional IRX-2 cytokine immunotherapy. Here immunoSEQ multiplex PCR was the method, and the copy in TCRdb shows in-frame clones only, minus some. This sample yields around 28,000 clones, of which around 90% are seen a single time; just over 9.5% belongs to the top ten.

The clonotype originates from a human donor with breast cancer. The chain couples TRBV5-1 to TRBJ1-4; unclear D gene. This material was acquired from a patient treated with IRX-2 immunotherapy. The CDR3 reads CASSYRARNEKLFF. The CDR3 DNA reads as TGCGCCAGCAGCTACCGGGCTCGTAATGAAAAACTGTTTTTT.